This T cell receptor (beta chain) was identified in a study of blood T cell repertoires in COVID-19. This CDR3 is built from 16 residues. Germline values: CDR1 KGHSH, CDR2 LQKENI. V lost 0 bases to trimming and J lost 0 bases, with 9 bases between them. Assay used: immunoSEQ multiplex PCR; TCRdb lists only in-frame clones, some missing. This sample has some 50,000 clones, with more than 75% found just once. Sequenced: peripheral blood. This clonotype originated in a man aged 45-60 years with active COVID-19. This rearrangement joins TRBV18 to TRBJ2-1; D call uncertain. CDR3 amino acids: CASSPPFPSSYNEQFF. The CDR3 DNA sequence: TGTGCCAGCTCACCACCGTTTCCTAGCTCCTACAATGAGCAGTTCTTC.